The clone carrying this TCR beta chain was seen a few times. The antigen is undetermined. From germline, CDR1 is MNHEY and CDR2 SVGAGI. V was trimmed by 0 bases and J by 4 bases, leaving 13 bases between them. This CDR3 region has 16 residues. This sample is drawn from a study of cytomegalovirus exposure and HLA in healthy donors. Overall study findings and caveats: Association with HLA alleles at 0.05 false discovery rate was found for around 17,000 TCR beta sequences in a later analysis. Later analysis identified a missense DCLRE1C variant that was linked to TCR beta V- and J-gene trimming.

The PCR made use of 60 Vbeta and 13 Jbeta primers. Measured with immunoSEQ multiplex PCR; TCRdb has only the in-frame clones, and not every one. The table includes 150,000 or so clones, approximately 79% detected once. This TCR came from a woman between 40 and 55 years old in good health and CMV-seropositive. The chain uses TRBV6-5 and TRBJ1-3; D is ambiguous. Sequencing input: PBMCs. This CDR3 is CASSYSMYSQGNTIYF. CDR3 coding DNA: TGTGCCAGCAGTTACTCTATGTACAGCCAGGGAAACACCATATATTTT.